This TCR beta chain was captured in a study of T cell responses to AZD1222 COVID-19 vaccine. Study-level findings and limits: Regions 160-218 and 743-854 dominated among vaccine-associated CD4 TCRs spanning spike.

This clone was seen a handful of times. What it recognizes is unknown. This table comes from immunoSEQ multiplex PCR, and its TCRdb copy is limited to in-frame clones, with some not included. This table has over 100,000 clones, around 87% appearing once. This CDR3 contains 13 residues. Unmatched junction bases numbered 6, after V lost 3 bases and J lost 7 bases. CDR1 is SGDLS, CDR2 YYNGEE, per germline. V and J are TRBV9 and TRBJ2-7; the match to TRBD1 covers 8 bases. This TCR was recovered from an adult in good health. This specimen consisted of peripheral blood, obtained on day 0 of AZD1222 vaccination. CDR3 loop: CASSAQGAGEQYF. In nucleotides, the CDR3 is TGTGCCAGCAGCGCCCAGGGGGCGGGGGAGCAGTACTTC.